A selection of T cell receptor beta chains follows, all from one sample in a study of T cell changes during pregnancy in multiple sclerosis. Sequenced by immunoSEQ multiplex PCR; TCRdb stores in-frame clones only, minus some. The sample records about 110,000 clones, approximately 91% being singletons. This material consisted of peripheral blood, taken after pregnancy. Source of these receptors: a female donor with multiple sclerosis, enrolled in a pregnancy study. Each CDR3 is given without its conserved first and last residue. The order of the fields is V gene, J gene, CDR3 protein.

V gene: TRBV30
J gene: TRBJ2-5
CDR3 protein: AWSVGLAETQY

V gene: TRBV7-7
J gene: TRBJ2-1
CDR3 protein: ASSPTSGGANEQF

V gene: TRBV7-2
J gene: TRBJ1-3
CDR3 protein: ASSSRASSGNTIY

V gene: TRBV6-5
J gene: TRBJ2-1
CDR3 protein: ASSYSMAGPYNEQF

V gene: TRBV19
J gene: TRBJ2-6
CDR3 protein: ASSMGTVSGANVLT

V gene: TRBV10-3
J gene: TRBJ1-1
CDR3 protein: AISVGQGPHTEAF

V gene: TRBV7-8
J gene: TRBJ1-1
CDR3 protein: ASSLGGYGEAF

V gene: TRBV6-5
J gene: TRBJ1-5
CDR3 protein: ASRTSGGANQPQH

V gene: TRBV13
J gene: TRBJ1-1
CDR3 protein: ASSLYRGGSAF

V gene: TRBV27
J gene: TRBJ1-1
CDR3 protein: ASSLIPGLNTEAF

V gene: TRBV9
J gene: TRBJ1-2
CDR3 protein: ASSVETRGYT

V gene: TRBV7-8
J gene: TRBJ1-2
CDR3 protein: ASSHRGQNYGYT

V gene: TRBV19
J gene: TRBJ2-3
CDR3 protein: ASRERGIADTQY

V gene: TRBV5-6
J gene: TRBJ1-5
CDR3 protein: ASSLGQANNQPQH

V gene: TRBV18
J gene: TRBJ2-2
CDR3 protein: ASSPLKPAITGELF

V gene: TRBV9
J gene: TRBJ1-1
CDR3 protein: ASSGGGRTEAF

V gene: TRBV6-5
J gene: TRBJ1-1
CDR3 protein: ASSWNRLNTEAF

V gene: TRBV9
J gene: TRBJ2-1
CDR3 protein: ASSVGGLAGYNEQF

V gene: TRBV29-1
J gene: TRBJ1-1
CDR3 protein: SVEELTGGPAF

V gene: TRBV7-2
J gene: TRBJ2-3
CDR3 protein: ASSLSGRSTDTQY

V gene: TRBV27
J gene: TRBJ1-1
CDR3 protein: ASSVFRGPSEAF

V gene: TRBV19
J gene: TRBJ1-4
CDR3 protein: ASSIRGTTNEKLF

V gene: TRBV29-1
J gene: TRBJ2-1
CDR3 protein: SGGISYNEQF

V gene: TRBV14
J gene: TRBJ2-1
CDR3 protein: ASSQDFQGDEQF

V gene: TRBV6-5
J gene: TRBJ2-3
CDR3 protein: ASSSYSGVVDTQY

V gene: TRBV19
J gene: TRBJ1-6
CDR3 protein: ASSTRTDWSSYNSPLH

V gene: TRBV4-1
J gene: TRBJ1-4
CDR3 protein: ASSLSRGNEKLF

V gene: TRBV13
J gene: TRBJ1-2
CDR3 protein: ASSLWQGNGYT

V gene: TRBV18
J gene: TRBJ1-1
CDR3 protein: ASSLMGQENTEAF

V gene: TRBV18
J gene: TRBJ2-1
CDR3 protein: ASSPGQRTGVRETYNEQF

V gene: TRBV6-1
J gene: TRBJ1-6
CDR3 protein: ASRTGGGGNSPLH

V gene: TRBV6-5
J gene: TRBJ1-1
CDR3 protein: ASSYGSKRTEAF

V gene: TRBV5-4
J gene: TRBJ2-5
CDR3 protein: ASKAGTETQY

V gene: TRBV7-3
J gene: TRBJ2-5
CDR3 protein: ASSLGQGQETQY

V gene: TRBV29-1
J gene: TRBJ2-3
CDR3 protein: SVGGAPLTDTQY

V gene: TRBV29-1
J gene: TRBJ1-2
CDR3 protein: SVAPGGYT

V gene: TRBV7-2
J gene: TRBJ2-1
CDR3 protein: ASSLAGTEYNEQF

V gene: TRBV7-2
J gene: TRBJ2-1
CDR3 protein: ASSLARTTSYNEQF

V gene: TRBV14
J gene: TRBJ2-7
CDR3 protein: ASSHGYEQY

V gene: TRBV30
J gene: TRBJ1-4
CDR3 protein: AWSTPGTGFEKLF